What follows is one T cell receptor beta chain and its context. As yet, its antigen is unknown. A J-beta primer mix and a sample-barcoded 5' primer were used in a second PCR of about 7 to 12 cycles. The authors tagged each cDNA molecule using a template-switch adaptor with 12 random nucleotides. Using its own MiXCR run on the 5' RACE reads, TCRdb lists one record per CDR3 protein. The table includes about 680,000 distinct CDR3 sequences, over 45% detected once. This sample was taken from a study of blood T cells in healthy people across ages. The study's findings and limits: Estimated diversity across one million T cells was deemed an underestimate. Measured against age, TCR beta diversity per million T cells decreased in a roughly linear manner.

The CDR3 runs to 15 residues. V lost 6 bases to trimming and J lost 5 bases; unmatched junction nucleotides: 11. Germline values: CDR1 SGHTA, CDR2 FQGNSA. The receptor was isolated from a woman aged 60-75 years in good health. The rearrangement uses TRBV7-2 and TRBJ2-5, with TRBD1 matching 8 bases. Specimen: blood. The CDR3 DNA follows: TGTGCCAGCAGGCCGACAGGGGTTGAGGGGGAGACCCAGTACTTC. The encoded protein is CASRPTGVEGETQYF.